This T cell receptor (beta chain) was recovered during a study of blood T cell repertoires in COVID-19. Membership in each cohort depended on participant-reported clinical history. This CDR3 comprises 15 residues. Germline CDR1 and CDR2: KGHSH and LQKENI. V lost 2 bases to trimming and J lost 1 base, with 12 bases between them. Assay used: immunoSEQ multiplex PCR; TCRdb lists only in-frame clones, some missing. The profile shows around 400,000 clones, 70% to 90% of them singletons. The chain joins TRBV18 to TRBJ2-7, with D perhaps matching TRBD1 (6 bases). Specimen: PBMCs or T cells enriched from blood (not recorded which). This sequence originates from a young woman who had been exposed to COVID-19. The CDR3 protein is CASSPAGTNSYEQYF. Here the CDR3 DNA reads TGTGCCAGCTCACCAGCCGGGACAAATTCCTACGAGCAGTACTTC.